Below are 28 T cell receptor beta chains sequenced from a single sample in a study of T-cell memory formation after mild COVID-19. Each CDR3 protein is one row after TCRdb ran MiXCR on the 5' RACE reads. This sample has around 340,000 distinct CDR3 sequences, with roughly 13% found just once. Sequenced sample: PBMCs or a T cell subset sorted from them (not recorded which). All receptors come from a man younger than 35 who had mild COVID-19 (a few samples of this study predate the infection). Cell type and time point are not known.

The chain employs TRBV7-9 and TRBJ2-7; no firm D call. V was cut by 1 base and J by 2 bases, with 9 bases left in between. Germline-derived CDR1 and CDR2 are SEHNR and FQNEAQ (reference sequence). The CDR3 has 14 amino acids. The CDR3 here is CASSLENNPYEQYF. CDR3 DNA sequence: TGTGCCAGCAGCTTAGAAAATAACCCCTACGAGCAGTACTTC.

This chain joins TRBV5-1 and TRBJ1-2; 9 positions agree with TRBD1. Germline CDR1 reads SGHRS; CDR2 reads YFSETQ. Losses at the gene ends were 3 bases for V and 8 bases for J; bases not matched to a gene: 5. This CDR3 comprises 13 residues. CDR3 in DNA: TGCGCCAGCAGCTCAACAGGGGGCGAAGGCTACACCTTC. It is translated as CASSSTGGEGYTF.

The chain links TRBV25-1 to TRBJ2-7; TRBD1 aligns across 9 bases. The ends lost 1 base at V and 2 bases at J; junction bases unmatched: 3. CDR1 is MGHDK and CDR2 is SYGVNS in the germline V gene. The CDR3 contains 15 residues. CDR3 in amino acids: CASSEWDRATYEQYF. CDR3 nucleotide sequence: TGTGCCAGCAGTGAATGGGACAGGGCGACCTACGAGCAGTACTTC.

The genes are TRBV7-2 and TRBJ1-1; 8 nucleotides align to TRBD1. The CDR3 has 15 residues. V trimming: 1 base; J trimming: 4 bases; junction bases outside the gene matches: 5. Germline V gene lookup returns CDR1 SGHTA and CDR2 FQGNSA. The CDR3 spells CASSLVTGGGTEAFF. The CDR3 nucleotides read TGTGCCAGCAGCTTAGTAACAGGGGGAGGCACTGAAGCTTTCTTT.

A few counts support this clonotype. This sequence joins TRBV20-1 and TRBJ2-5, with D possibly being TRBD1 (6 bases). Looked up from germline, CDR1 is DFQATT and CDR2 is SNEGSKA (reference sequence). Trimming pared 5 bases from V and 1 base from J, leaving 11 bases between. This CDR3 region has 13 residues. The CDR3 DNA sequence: TGCAGTGCTGGTAGGACAGTCCAAGAGACCCAGTACTTC. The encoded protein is CSAGRTVQETQYF.

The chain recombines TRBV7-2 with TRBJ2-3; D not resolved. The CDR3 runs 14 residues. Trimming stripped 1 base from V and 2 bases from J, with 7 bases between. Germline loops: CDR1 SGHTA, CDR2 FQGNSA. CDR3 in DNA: TGTGCCAGCAGCTTAGGTACTTACACAGATACGCAGTATTTT. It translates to CASSLGTYTDTQYF. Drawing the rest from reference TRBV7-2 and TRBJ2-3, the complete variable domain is GAGVSQSPSNKVTEKGKDVELRCDPISGHTALYWYRQSLGQGLEFLIYFQGNSAPDKSGLPSDRFSAERTGGSVSTLTIQRTQQEDSAVYLCASSLGTYTDTQYFGPGTRLTVL.

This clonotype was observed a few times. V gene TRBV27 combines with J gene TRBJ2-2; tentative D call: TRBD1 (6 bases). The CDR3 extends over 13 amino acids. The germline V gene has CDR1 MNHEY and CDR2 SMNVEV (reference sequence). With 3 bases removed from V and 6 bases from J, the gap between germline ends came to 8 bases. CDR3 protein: CASSLGAAGELFF. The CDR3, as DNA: TGTGCCAGCAGTTTGGGGGCGGCCGGGGAGCTGTTTTTT.

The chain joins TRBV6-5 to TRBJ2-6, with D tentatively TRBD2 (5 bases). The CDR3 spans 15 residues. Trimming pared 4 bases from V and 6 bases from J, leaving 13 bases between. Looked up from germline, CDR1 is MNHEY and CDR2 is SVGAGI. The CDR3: CASSFDGVEANVLTF. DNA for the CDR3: TGTGCCAGCAGTTTCGACGGGGTAGAGGCCAACGTCCTGACTTTC.

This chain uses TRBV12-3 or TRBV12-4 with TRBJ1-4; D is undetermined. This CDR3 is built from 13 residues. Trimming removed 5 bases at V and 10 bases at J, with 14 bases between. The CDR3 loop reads CASSPRTGGKLFF. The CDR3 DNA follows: TGTGCCAGCAGTCCAAGGACGGGAGGAAAACTGTTTTTT.

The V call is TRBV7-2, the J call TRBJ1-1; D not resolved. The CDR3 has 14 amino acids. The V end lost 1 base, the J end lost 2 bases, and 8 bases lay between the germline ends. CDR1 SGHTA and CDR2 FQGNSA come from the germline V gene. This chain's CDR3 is CASSLVWRNTEAFF. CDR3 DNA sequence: TGTGCCAGCAGCTTAGTGTGGAGAAACACTGAAGCTTTCTTT. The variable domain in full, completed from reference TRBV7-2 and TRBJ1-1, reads GAGVSQSPSNKVTEKGKDVELRCDPISGHTALYWYRQSLGQGLEFLIYFQGNSAPDKSGLPSDRFSAERTGGSVSTLTIQRTQQEDSAVYLCASSLVWRNTEAFFGQGTRLTVV.

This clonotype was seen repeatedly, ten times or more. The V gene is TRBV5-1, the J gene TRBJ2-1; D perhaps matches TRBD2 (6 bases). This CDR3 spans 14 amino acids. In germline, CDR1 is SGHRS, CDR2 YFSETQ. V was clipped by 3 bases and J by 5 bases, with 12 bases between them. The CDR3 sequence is CASSYGTLDNEQFF. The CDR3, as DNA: TGCGCCAGCAGCTACGGGACTCTTGACAATGAGCAGTTCTTC.

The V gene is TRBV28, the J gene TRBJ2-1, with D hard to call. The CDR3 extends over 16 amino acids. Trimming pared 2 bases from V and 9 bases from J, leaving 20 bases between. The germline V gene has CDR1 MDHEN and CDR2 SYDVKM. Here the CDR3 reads CASSLTVAVPSGEQFF. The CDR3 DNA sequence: TGTGCCAGCAGTTTAACGGTGGCCGTCCCCTCGGGTGAGCAGTTCTTC.

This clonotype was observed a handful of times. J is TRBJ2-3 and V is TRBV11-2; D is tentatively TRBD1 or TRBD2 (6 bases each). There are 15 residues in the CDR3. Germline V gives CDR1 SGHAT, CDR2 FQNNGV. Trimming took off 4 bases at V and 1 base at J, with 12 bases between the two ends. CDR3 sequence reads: CASSSLGGRTDTQYF. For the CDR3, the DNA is TGTGCCAGCAGCTCCCTCGGGGGCCGCACAGATACGCAGTATTTT.

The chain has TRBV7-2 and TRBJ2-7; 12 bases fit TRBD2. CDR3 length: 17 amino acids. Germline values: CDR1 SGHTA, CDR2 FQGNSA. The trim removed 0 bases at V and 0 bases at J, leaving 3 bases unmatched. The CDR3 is CASSLAGTSGRSYEQYF. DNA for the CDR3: TGTGCCAGCAGCTTAGCCGGGACTAGCGGGCGCTCCTACGAGCAGTACTTC.

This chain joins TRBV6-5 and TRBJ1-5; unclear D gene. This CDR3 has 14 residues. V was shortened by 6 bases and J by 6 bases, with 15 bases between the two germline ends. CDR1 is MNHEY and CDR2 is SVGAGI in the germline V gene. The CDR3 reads CASRKHGGGQPQHF. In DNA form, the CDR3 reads TGTGCCAGCAGGAAACATGGCGGCGGTCAGCCCCAGCATTTT.

The CDR3 reads CSAEGDRKFGNTIYF. The CDR3 nucleotides read TGCAGTGCTGAGGGTGACAGGAAATTCGGAAACACCATATATTTT. V is TRBV20-1 and J is TRBJ1-3; possible D gene TRBD1, 6 bases. This CDR3 region has 15 residues. Per germline, CDR1 DFQATT and CDR2 SNEGSKA (reference sequence). The ends were cut back, 5 bases at V and 4 bases at J, with 18 bases in the middle.

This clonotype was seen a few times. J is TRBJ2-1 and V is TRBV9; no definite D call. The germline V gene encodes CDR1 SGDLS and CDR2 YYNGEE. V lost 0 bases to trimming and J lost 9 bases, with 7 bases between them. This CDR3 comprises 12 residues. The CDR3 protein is CASSVGYGEQFF. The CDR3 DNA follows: TGTGCCAGCAGCGTAGGGTATGGTGAGCAGTTCTTC.

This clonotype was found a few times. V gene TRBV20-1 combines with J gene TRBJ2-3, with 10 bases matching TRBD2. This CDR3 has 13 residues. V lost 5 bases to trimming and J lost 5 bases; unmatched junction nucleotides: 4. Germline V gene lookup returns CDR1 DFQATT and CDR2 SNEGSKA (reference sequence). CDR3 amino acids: CSAVAGGKDTQYF. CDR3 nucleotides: TGCAGTGCTGTAGCGGGGGGAAAAGATACGCAGTATTTT.

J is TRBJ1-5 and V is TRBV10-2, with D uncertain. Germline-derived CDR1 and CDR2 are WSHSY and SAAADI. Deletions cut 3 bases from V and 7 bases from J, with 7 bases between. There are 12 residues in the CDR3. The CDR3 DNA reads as TGCGCCAGCAGTGAAGAGAGCCAGCCCCAGCATTTT. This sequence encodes CASSEESQPQHF.

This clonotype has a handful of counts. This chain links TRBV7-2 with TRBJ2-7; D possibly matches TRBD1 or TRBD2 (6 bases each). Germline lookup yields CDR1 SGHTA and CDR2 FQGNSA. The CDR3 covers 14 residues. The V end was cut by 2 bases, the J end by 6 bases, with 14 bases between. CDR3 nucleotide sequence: TGTGCCAGCAGCTTACGTGGAGGGGGTGGCGAGCAGTACTTC. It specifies CASSLRGGGGEQYF.

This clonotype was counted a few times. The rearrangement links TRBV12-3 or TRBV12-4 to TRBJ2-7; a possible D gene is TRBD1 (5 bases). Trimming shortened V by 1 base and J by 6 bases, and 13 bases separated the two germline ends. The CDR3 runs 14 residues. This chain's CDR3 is CASSLGQGRGEQYV. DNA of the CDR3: TGTGCCAGCAGTTTAGGTCAGGGTCGCGGCGAGCAGTACGTC.

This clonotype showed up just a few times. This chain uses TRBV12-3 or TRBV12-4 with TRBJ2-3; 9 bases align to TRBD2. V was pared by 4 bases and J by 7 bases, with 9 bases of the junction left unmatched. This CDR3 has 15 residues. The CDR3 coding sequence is TGTGCCAGCAGTTGGGCGGGGGGGTTCATGAATACGCAGTATTTT. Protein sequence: CASSWAGGFMNTQYF.

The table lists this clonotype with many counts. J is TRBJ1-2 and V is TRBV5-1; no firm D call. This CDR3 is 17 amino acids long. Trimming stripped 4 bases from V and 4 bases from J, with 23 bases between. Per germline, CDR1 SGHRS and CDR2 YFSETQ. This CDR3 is CASSADPTSGLSYGYTF. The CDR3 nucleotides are TGCGCCAGCAGCGCCGACCCGACCTCCGGGTTAAGCTATGGCTACACCTTC.

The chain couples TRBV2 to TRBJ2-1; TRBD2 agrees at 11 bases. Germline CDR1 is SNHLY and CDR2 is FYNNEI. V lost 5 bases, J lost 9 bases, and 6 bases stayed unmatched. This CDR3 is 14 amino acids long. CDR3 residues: CASSYLAGGVEQFF. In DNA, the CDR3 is TGTGCCAGCAGTTACTTAGCGGGGGGGGTTGAGCAGTTCTTC.

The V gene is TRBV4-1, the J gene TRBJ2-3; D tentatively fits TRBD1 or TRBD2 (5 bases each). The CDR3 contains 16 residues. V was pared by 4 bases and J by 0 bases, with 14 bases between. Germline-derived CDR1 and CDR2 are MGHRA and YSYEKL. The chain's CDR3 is CASSRAGTASTDTQYF. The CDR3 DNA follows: TGCGCCAGCAGCCGGGCCGGGACGGCGAGCACAGATACGCAGTATTTT.

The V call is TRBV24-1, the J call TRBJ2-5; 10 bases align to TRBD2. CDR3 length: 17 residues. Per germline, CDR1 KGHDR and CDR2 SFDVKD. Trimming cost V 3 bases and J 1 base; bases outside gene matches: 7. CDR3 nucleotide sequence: TGTGCCACCAGTGATAACCCTAGCGGGGGTCGCCAAGAGACCCAGTACTTC. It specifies CATSDNPSGGRQETQYF.

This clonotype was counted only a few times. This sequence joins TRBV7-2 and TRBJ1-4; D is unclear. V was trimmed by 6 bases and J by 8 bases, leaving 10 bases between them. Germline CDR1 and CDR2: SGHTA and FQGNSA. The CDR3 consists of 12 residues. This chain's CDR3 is CASSRIREKLFF. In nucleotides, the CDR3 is TGTGCCAGCAGTCGAATTCGGGAAAAACTGTTTTTT.

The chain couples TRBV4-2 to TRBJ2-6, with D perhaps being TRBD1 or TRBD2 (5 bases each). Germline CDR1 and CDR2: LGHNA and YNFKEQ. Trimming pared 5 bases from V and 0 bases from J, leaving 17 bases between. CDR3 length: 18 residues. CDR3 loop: CASSEPGRTSSGANVLTF. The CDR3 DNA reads TGTGCCAGCAGCGAACCGGGACGTACAAGCTCTGGGGCCAACGTCCTGACTTTC.